Below are 29 T cell receptor beta chains sequenced from a single sample in a study of Graves' ophthalmopathy and Graves' hyperthyroidism. Amplifying from RNA transcripts, the study obtained TCR beta CDR3 regions. Second-round multiplex PCR came after a first-round RT-PCR that employed HTBI primers. TCRdb independently ran MiXCR on the multiplex PCR reads; one entry per CDR3 protein. The table shows over a million distinct CDR3 sequences, with 35% to 40% occurring only once. Sample: peripheral blood or thyroid tissue (not recorded which). The receptors come from an adult man with Graves' hyperthyroidism.

This rearrangement joins TRBV2 to TRBJ1-1; no clear D gene. The CDR3 extends over 13 amino acids. The germline V and J ends were trimmed by 7 bases and 2 bases, with 11 bases remaining between them. CDR1 and CDR2 from the germline V gene are SNHLY and FYNNEI. The CDR3 bases are TGTGCCAGCACCAGGAGAACAAACACTGAAGCTTTCTTT. It is translated as CASTRRTNTEAFF. Combining the CDR3 with reference TRBV2 and TRBJ1-1 gives the whole variable domain EPEVTQTPSHQVTQMGQEVILRCVPISNHLYFYWYRQILGQKVEFLVSFYNNEISEKSEIFDDQFSVERPDGSNFTLKIRSTKLEDSAMYFCASTRRTNTEAFFGQGTRLTVV.

Ten or more counts support this clonotype. The chain uses TRBV6-5 and TRBJ1-5; maybe TRBD1 (5 bases). Germline V gene data show CDR1 as MNHEY and CDR2 as SVGAGI. This CDR3 is 14 amino acids long. V lost 0 bases to trimming and J lost 5 bases, with 8 bases between them. In nucleotides, the CDR3 is TGTGCCAGCAGTTACTCGTGGGGGGATCAGCCCCAGCATTTT. This sequence encodes CASSYSWGDQPQHF.

This chain connects TRBV7-6 to TRBJ1-5; no clear D. Germline V CDR1 and CDR2: SGHVS, FNYEAQ. This CDR3 region has 16 residues. Trimming stripped 5 bases from V and 6 bases from J, with 20 bases between. CDR3 region: CASSQELNQVAQPQHF. In DNA, the CDR3 is TGTGCCAGCAGCCAAGAACTAAATCAGGTGGCTCAGCCCCAGCATTTT.

The CDR3 DNA reads as TGCAGCGTTGCTGAGGGAGGGGGGCCGTACGAGCAGTACTTC. Encoded protein: CSVAEGGGPYEQYF. This chain uses TRBV29-1 with TRBJ2-7; D is possibly TRBD2 (7 bases). CDR1 and CDR2 from the germline V gene are SQVTM and ANQGSEA. The V end lost 4 bases, the J end lost 4 bases, and 17 bases lay between the germline ends. The CDR3 is made up of 14 amino acids.

This clonotype is labeled as medium-sized. The chain joins TRBV15 to TRBJ1-1, with no clear D. Germline V gene sequence: CDR1 LNHNV, CDR2 YYDKDF (reference sequence). The CDR3 spans 13 residues. V shed 0 bases and J shed 7 bases, with 9 bases lying between them. The CDR3 bases are TGTGCCACCAGCAGAGATGAGGGCAGTGAAGCTTTCTTT. Amino acid sequence: CATSRDEGSEAFF.

In regard to this clonotype: The junction does not match germline at one end; this may be a read error. The CDR3 sequence: CVSNSRGQPQHF. The CDR3 DNA is TGTGTCAGCAACTCGAGGGGTCAGCCCCAGCATTTT. This chain uses TRBV7-8 with TRBJ1-5; the D gene is possibly TRBD1 (5 bases). Germline V CDR1 and CDR2: SGHVS, FQNEAQ. This CDR3 is 12 amino acids long.

The chain recombines TRBV5-1 with TRBJ2-5; D is perhaps TRBD1 (5 bases). V was pared by 0 bases and J by 3 bases, with 12 bases between. This CDR3 contains 15 residues. Germline lookup yields CDR1 SGHRS and CDR2 YFSETQ. The CDR3 reads CASSLAETAKETQYF. As DNA, the CDR3 is TGCGCCAGCAGCTTGGCCGAGACAGCGAAAGAGACCCAGTACTTC.

The V and J genes are TRBV19 and TRBJ2-7; 9 nucleotides line up with TRBD2. Germline CDR1 LNHDA, CDR2 SQIVND (reference sequence). V was clipped by 3 bases and J by 0 bases; unmatched bases: 9. The CDR3 totals 17 residues. The CDR3: CASSIMTSGESSYEQYF. CDR3 nucleotides: TGTGCCAGTAGTATTATGACTAGCGGAGAGAGCTCCTACGAGCAGTACTTC.

This chain connects TRBV29-1 to TRBJ2-7; 12 bases align to TRBD1. The CDR3 runs to 14 residues. Germline CDR1 reads SQVTM; CDR2 reads ANQGSEA. Germline trimming cut 4 bases from V and 6 bases from J; bases unmatched to any gene: 7. The CDR3 loop reads CSVAVGQGAGEQYF. CDR3 nucleotide sequence: TGCAGCGTTGCGGTGGGACAGGGGGCGGGCGAGCAGTACTTC.

This chain links TRBV27 with TRBJ1-2; the match to TRBD1 covers 10 bases. This CDR3 region has 14 residues. J was trimmed by 2 bases and V by 9 bases; bases with no gene match: 6. Germline V gene lookup returns CDR1 MNHEY and CDR2 SMNVEV (reference sequence). CDR3 nucleotide sequence: TGTGCCAGTAAGGACAGGGGGGAGAACTATGGCTACACCTTC. It codes for CASKDRGENYGYTF.

This clonotype appeared many times. The chain couples TRBV29-1 to TRBJ2-7; 7 bases agree with TRBD1. After removal of 3 bases from V and 2 bases from J, the junction contained 4 bases not matched to a gene. Germline assignment: CDR1 SQVTM and CDR2 ANQGSEA. The CDR3 has 13 residues. As DNA, the CDR3 is TGCAGCGTTGACTCACAGGGGACCTACGAGCAGTACTTC. Amino acid sequence: CSVDSQGTYEQYF.

V and J are TRBV7-9 and TRBJ1-6; TRBD1 agrees at 8 bases. The V segment lost 5 bases and the J segment 8 bases; nucleotides outside the gene matches: 5. This CDR3 spans 14 amino acids. Germline V CDR1 and CDR2: SEHNR, FQNEAQ (reference sequence). The CDR3 sequence is CASSRGQADSPLHF. Written as DNA, the CDR3 is TGTGCCAGCAGCCGGGGACAGGCGGATTCACCCCTCCACTTT. Using reference TRBV7-9 and TRBJ1-6 for the parts outside the CDR3, the full variable domain is DTGVSQNPRHKITKRGQNVTFRCDPISEHNRLYWYRQTLGQGPEFLTYFQNEAQLEKSRLLSDRFSAERPKGSFSTLEIQRTEQGDSAMYLCASSRGQADSPLHFGNGTRLTVT.

This clonotype was counted many times. CDR3 sequence: CASGWGIMDNSPLHF. CDR3 bases: TGTGCCAGCGGGTGGGGCATAATGGATAATTCACCCCTCCACTTT. V usage is TRBV6-5 and J usage is TRBJ1-6; a weak D match, TRBD1 (5 bases). The CDR3 consists of 15 residues. Trimming took off 8 bases at V and 5 bases at J, with 16 bases between the two ends. Germline CDR1 reads MNHEY; CDR2 reads SVGAGI.

V is TRBV7-9 and J is TRBJ2-5; 10 bases align to TRBD2. The CDR3 is 16 amino acids. CDR1 and CDR2 from the germline V gene are SEHNR and FQNEAQ (reference sequence). With V trimmed by 3 bases and J by 5 bases, 9 bases remained unmatched. CDR3 residues: CASSFFEREGRETQYF. The CDR3 DNA reads TGTGCCAGCAGCTTCTTCGAGCGGGAGGGCCGGGAGACCCAGTACTTC.

This sequence joins TRBV7-9 and TRBJ2-7, with D unresolved. CDR3 length equals 14 residues. Looked up from germline, CDR1 is SEHNR and CDR2 is FQNEAQ (reference sequence). V lost 1 base to trimming and J lost 2 bases, with 9 bases between them. The CDR3, as DNA: TGTGCCAGCAGCTTAGAACAGATACCCTACGAGCAGTACTTC. Its protein product is CASSLEQIPYEQYF.

Regarding this clonotype: This may arise from a read error, as a much more abundant clone is one base away. The CDR3 ends on some other residue instead of the conserved phenylalanine or tryptophan, so this is likely a read error. The V and J genes are TRBV5-1 and TRBJ2-7, with D maybe TRBD1 (7 bases). Trimming took off 3 bases at V and 5 bases at J, with 21 bases between the two ends. Germline CDR1 and CDR2: SGHRS and YFSETQ. This CDR3 comprises 16 residues. The CDR3 nucleotides are TGCGCCAGCAGCTGGCCCTCCACAGGGGAGGTGGACGAGCAGTACCTC. Amino acids: CASSWPSTGEVDEQYL.

This clonotype was seen a handful of times. The V and J genes are TRBV20-1 and TRBJ2-6; the D gene could be TRBD1 or TRBD2 (5 bases each). There are 15 residues in the CDR3. V lost 6 bases, J lost 4 bases, and 16 bases lay in between. Germline CDR1 reads DFQATT; CDR2 reads SNEGSKA (reference sequence). CDR3: CSAGTGPNGANVLTF. CDR3 DNA sequence: TGCAGTGCGGGGACGGGTCCCAACGGGGCCAACGTCCTGACTTTC.

This clonotype was detected only a few times. This chain links TRBV20-1 with TRBJ1-2, with D possibly being TRBD1 (5 bases). This CDR3 is 17 amino acids long. V gave up 1 base and J gave up 3 bases, with 21 bases separating them. CDR1 is DFQATT and CDR2 is SNEGSKA in the germline V gene (reference sequence). The CDR3 bases are TGCAGTGCTAGAGTTCTCGGGAAACAACAGGTGGACTATGGCTACACCTTC. This translates into CSARVLGKQQVDYGYTF.

As concerns this clonotype: A much larger clone differs from this one at a single base, so this may be a read error. The CDR3 nucleotides read TGTGCCAGCAGCTTGGACAGTTCGGACACCGGGGAGCTGTTTTTT. It is translated as CASSLDSSDTGELFF. The chain is built from TRBV7-9 and TRBJ2-2; a weak D match, TRBD1 (6 bases). The ends were cut back, 3 bases at V and 3 bases at J, with 11 bases in the middle. CDR3 size: 15 residues. Germline V gene lookup returns CDR1 SEHNR and CDR2 FQNEAQ (reference sequence).

This clonotype was seen only a few times. Given a much more abundant clone one base away, this may be a read error. V and J are TRBV29-1 and TRBJ2-2, with D tentatively TRBD1 or TRBD2 (5 bases each). The CDR3 spans 13 residues. Germline lookup yields CDR1 SQVTM and CDR2 ANQGSEA. For the CDR3, the DNA is TGCAACGTACGGGACCGAGACACCGGGGAGCTGTTTTTT. This encodes CNVRDRDTGELFF.

This clonotype was recorded at least ten times. This chain joins TRBV19 and TRBJ2-7, with 9 bases aligning to TRBD1. The J segment lost 2 bases and the V segment lost 4 bases, leaving 6 bases of the junction unmatched. Germline V CDR1 and CDR2: LNHDA, SQIVND (reference sequence). The CDR3 totals 15 residues. CDR3 sequence: CASSTKDRGAYEQYF. The CDR3, as DNA: TGTGCCAGTAGTACCAAGGACAGGGGCGCCTACGAGCAGTACTTC.

This chain links TRBV9 with TRBJ1-1; D call uncertain. The CDR3 spans 14 residues. CDR1 is SGDLS, CDR2 YYNGEE, per germline. V was clipped by 0 bases and J by 1 base, with 7 bases between them. The CDR3 sequence is CASSVGSWNTEAFF. For the CDR3, the DNA is TGTGCCAGCAGCGTAGGGTCGTGGAACACTGAAGCTTTCTTT.

About this clonotype itself: One junction end does not reproduce the germline sequence, and a read error may be involved. This sequence joins TRBV10-3 and TRBJ1-5; maybe TRBD1 (6 bases). Germline-derived CDR1 and CDR2 are ENHRY and SYGVKD. The CDR3 extends over 17 amino acids. The CDR3 region is CASSYSTFGGAAQPQHF. CDR3 nucleotides: TGTGCCAGCAGTTACTCGACCTTCGGGGGGGCGGCTCAGCCCCAGCATTTT.

Points on this clonotype: A much larger clonotype is one base distant, so this may be a read error. The chain employs TRBV20-1 and TRBJ2-7; TRBD1 matches at 7 bases. CDR1 is DFQATT, CDR2 SNEGSKA, per germline (reference sequence). The CDR3 length is 14 residues. V lost 0 bases, J lost 0 bases, and 2 bases stayed unmatched. DNA for the CDR3: TGCAGTGCTAGAGAGGGGGACAGCTCCTACGAGCAGTACTTC. Translating gives CSAREGDSSYEQYF.

The chain employs TRBV10-3 and TRBJ2-7; perhaps TRBD2 as D (5 bases). The germline V and J ends were trimmed by 6 bases and 7 bases, with 16 bases remaining between them. The CDR3 covers 13 residues. In germline, CDR1 is ENHRY, CDR2 SYGVKD. The CDR3 region is CAIRDGVQAEQYF. CDR3 DNA: TGTGCCATCAGGGACGGGGTCCAAGCAGAGCAGTACTTC.

At least ten counts were recorded for this clonotype. V and J are TRBV20-1 and TRBJ2-5, with 14 bases lining up with TRBD2. CDR1 and CDR2 (germline): DFQATT, SNEGSKA (reference sequence). The CDR3 totals 17 residues. The trim removed 6 bases at V and 4 bases at J, leaving 13 bases unmatched. CDR3 in amino acids: CSAPRLAGGLRVETQYF. Here the CDR3 DNA reads TGCAGTGCCCCCAGACTAGCGGGGGGGCTTCGGGTAGAGACCCAGTACTTC.

V gene TRBV20-1 combines with J gene TRBJ1-1, with D maybe TRBD1 (6 bases). The germline V gene encodes CDR1 DFQATT and CDR2 SNEGSKA (reference sequence). The CDR3 is 12 amino acids. Trimming removed 5 bases from V and 6 bases from J, with 13 bases in between. CDR3 in amino acids: CSAADGQPEAFF. The CDR3, as DNA: TGCAGTGCTGCGGACGGACAGCCTGAAGCTTTCTTT.

The sample holds a few counts of this clonotype. This chain joins TRBV4-1 and TRBJ2-7, with 11 bases fitting TRBD2. The CDR3 is made up of 16 amino acids. Germline V gene lookup returns CDR1 MGHRA and CDR2 YSYEKL. The V and J ends lost 0 bases and 5 bases, in that order; junction bases with no gene match: 6. The CDR3 region is CASSQEETSGTDEQYF. Written as DNA, the CDR3 is TGCGCCAGCAGCCAAGAGGAGACTAGCGGGACCGACGAGCAGTACTTC.

Points on this clonotype: The missing conserved phenylalanine or tryptophan at the end of this CDR3 makes a read error likely. V and J are TRBV5-1 and TRBJ1-3; TRBD1 aligns across 7 bases. This CDR3 has 13 amino acids. Unmatched junction bases numbered 7, after V lost 7 bases and J lost 6 bases. Germline V gene sequence: CDR1 SGHRS, CDR2 YFSETQ. As DNA, the CDR3 is TGCGCCAGCGCACAGGGGACGGAAAACACCATATATTCT. The encoded protein is CASAQGTENTIYS.